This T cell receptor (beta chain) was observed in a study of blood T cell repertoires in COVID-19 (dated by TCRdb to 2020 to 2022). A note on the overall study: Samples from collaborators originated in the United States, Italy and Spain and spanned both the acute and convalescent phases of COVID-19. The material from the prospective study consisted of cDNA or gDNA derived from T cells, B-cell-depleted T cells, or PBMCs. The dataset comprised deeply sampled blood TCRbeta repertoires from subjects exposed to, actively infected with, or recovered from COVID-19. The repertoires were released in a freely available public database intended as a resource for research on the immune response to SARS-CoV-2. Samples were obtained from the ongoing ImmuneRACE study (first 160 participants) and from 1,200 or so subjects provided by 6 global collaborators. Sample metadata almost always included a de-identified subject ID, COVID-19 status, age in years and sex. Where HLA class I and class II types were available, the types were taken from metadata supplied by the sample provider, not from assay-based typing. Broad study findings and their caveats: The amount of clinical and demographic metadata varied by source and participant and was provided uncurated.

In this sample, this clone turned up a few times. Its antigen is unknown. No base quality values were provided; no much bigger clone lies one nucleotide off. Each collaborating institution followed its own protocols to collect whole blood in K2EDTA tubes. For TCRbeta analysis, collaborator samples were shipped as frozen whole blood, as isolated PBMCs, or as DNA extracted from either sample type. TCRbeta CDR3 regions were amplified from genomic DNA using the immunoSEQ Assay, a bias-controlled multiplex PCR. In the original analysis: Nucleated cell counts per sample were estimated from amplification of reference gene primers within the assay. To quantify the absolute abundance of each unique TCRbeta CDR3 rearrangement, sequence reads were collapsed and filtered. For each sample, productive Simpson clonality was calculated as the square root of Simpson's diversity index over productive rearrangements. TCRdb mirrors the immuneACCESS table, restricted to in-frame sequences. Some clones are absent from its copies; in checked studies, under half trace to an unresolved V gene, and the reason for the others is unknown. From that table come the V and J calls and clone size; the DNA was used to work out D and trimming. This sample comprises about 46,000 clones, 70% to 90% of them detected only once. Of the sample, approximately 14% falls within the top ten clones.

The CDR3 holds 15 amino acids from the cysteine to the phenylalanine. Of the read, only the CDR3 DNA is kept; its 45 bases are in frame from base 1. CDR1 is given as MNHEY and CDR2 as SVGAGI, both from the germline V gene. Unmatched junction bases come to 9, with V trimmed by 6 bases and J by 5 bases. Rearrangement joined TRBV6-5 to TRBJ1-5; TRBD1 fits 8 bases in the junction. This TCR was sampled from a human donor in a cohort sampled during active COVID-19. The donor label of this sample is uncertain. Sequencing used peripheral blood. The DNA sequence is TGTGCCAGCAGCACCCCAGGGGGCAGGGATCAGCCCCAGCATTTT. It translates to CASSTPGGRDQPQHF.